This TCR beta chain emerged from a study of CD8 T cells in Susac syndrome. Germline V gene sequence: CDR1 MNHEY, CDR2 SMNVEV (reference sequence). Trimming pared 1 base from V and 8 bases from J, leaving 9 bases between. CDR3 length: 13 amino acids. When the RNA was reverse transcribed, random hexamers were used with an input of roughly 0.45 to 1 ug. MiXCR was run by TCRdb on the immunoSEQ multiplex PCR reads, yielding one entry per CDR3 protein. Seen here are roughly 120,000 distinct CDR3 sequences, about 92% observed once, and the top ten hold 0.25% to 0.35%. This receptor was taken from a human donor with multiple sclerosis. The sequenced sample was CD8+ T cells from PBMCs. V usage is TRBV27 and J usage is TRBJ1-5, with D hard to call. The CDR3 sequence is CASSLFMTEPQHF. As DNA, the CDR3 is TGTGCCAGCAGTTTATTTATGACGGAGCCCCAGCATTTT.